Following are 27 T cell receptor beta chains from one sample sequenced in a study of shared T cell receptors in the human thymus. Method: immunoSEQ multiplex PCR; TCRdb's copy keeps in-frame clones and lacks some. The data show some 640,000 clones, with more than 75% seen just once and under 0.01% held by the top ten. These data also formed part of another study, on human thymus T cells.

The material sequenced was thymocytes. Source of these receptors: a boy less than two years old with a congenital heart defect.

The CDR3 reads CASSQQKTQYF. For the CDR3, the DNA is TGTGCCAGCAGCCAACAAAAGACCCAGTACTTC. The chain has TRBV14 and TRBJ2-5, with D unresolved. This CDR3 is built from 11 residues. The germline V gene has CDR1 SGHDN and CDR2 FVKESK. Between the trimmed V and J ends, which lost 2 bases and 6 bases, there was a span of 4 bases.

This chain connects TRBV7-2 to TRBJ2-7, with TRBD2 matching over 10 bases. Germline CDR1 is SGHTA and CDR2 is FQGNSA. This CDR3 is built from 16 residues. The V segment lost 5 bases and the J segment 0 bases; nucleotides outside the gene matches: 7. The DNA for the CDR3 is TGTGCCAGCAGCACGGGACTAGCGAACAACTCCTACGAGCAGTACTTC. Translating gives CASSTGLANNSYEQYF.

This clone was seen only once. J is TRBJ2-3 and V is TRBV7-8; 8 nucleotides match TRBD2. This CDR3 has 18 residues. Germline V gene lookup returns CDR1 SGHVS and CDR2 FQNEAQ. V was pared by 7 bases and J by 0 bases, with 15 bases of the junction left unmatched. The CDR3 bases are TGTGCCAGCAACGTTACGGCGGGGGGCCAACGAAGCACAGATACGCAGTATTTT. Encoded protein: CASNVTAGGQRSTDTQYF.

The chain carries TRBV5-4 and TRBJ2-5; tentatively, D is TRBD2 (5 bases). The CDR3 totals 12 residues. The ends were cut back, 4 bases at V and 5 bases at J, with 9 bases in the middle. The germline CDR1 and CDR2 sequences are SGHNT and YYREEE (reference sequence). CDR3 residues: CASSRPGETQYF. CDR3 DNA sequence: TGTGCCAGCAGCCGGCCGGGGGAGACCCAGTACTTC.

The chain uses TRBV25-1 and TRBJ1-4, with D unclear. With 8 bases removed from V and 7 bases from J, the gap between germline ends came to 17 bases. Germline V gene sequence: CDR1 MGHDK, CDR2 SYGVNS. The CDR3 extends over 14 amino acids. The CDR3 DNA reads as TGTGCCAGCGGGCCCAGACGGACTCCTGAAAAACTGTTTTTT. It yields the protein CASGPRRTPEKLFF.

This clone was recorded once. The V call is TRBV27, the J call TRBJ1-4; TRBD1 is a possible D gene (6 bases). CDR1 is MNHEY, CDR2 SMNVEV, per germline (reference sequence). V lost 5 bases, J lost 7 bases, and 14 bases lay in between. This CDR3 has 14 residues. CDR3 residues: CASSLRGLGEKLFF. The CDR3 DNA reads TGTGCCAGCAGTCTAAGGGGGTTAGGTGAAAAACTGTTTTTT.

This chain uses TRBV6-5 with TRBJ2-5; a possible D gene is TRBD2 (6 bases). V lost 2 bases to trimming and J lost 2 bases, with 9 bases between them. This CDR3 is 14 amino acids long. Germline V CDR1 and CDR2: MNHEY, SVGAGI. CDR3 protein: CASSYGAGQETQYF. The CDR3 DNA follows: TGTGCCAGCAGTTACGGGGCGGGGCAAGAGACCCAGTACTTC.

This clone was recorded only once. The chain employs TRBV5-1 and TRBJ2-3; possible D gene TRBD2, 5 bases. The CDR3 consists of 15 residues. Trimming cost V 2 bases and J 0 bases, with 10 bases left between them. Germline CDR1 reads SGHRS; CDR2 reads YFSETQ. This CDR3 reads CASSLTSSSTDTQYF. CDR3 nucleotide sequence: TGCGCCAGCAGCTTAACTAGTTCTAGCACAGATACGCAGTATTTT. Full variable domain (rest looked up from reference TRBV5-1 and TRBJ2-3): KAGVTQTPRYLIKTRGQQVTLSCSPISGHRSVSWYQQTPGQGLQFLFEYFSETQRNKGNFPGRFSGRQFSNSRSEMNVSTLELGDSALYLCASSLTSSSTDTQYFGPGTRLTVL.

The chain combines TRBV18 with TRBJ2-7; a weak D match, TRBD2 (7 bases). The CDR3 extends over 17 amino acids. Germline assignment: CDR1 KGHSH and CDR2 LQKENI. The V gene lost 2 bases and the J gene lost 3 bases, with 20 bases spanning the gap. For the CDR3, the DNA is TGTGCCAGCTCACCAGCCGGGACAACAAAGCGGGGCTACGAGCAGTACTTC. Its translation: CASSPAGTTKRGYEQYF.

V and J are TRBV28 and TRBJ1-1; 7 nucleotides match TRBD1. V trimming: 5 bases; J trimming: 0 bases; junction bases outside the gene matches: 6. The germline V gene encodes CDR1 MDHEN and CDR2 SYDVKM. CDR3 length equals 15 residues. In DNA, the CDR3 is TGTGCCAGCAGTACCTGGACAGGTATGAACACTGAAGCTTTCTTT. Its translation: CASSTWTGMNTEAFF.

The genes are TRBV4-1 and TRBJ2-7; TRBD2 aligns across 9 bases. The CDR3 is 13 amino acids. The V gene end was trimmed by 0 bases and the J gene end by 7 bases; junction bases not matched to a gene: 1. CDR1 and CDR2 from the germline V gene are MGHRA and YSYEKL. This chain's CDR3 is CASSQELAGEQYF. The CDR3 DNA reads TGCGCCAGCAGCCAAGAACTAGCGGGTGAGCAGTACTTC.

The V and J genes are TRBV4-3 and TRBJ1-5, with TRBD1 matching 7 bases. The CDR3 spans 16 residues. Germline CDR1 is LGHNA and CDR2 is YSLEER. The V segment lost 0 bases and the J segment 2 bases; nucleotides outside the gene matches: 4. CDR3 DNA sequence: TGCGCCAGCAGCCAAGATGACAGGGACGGCAATCAGCCCCAGCATTTT. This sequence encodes CASSQDDRDGNQPQHF.

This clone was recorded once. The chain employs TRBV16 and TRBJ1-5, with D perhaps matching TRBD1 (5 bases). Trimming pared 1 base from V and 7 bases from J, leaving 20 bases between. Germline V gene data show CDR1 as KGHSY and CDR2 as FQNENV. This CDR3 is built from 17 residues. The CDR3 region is CASSQCQIGGSQQPQHF. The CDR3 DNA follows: TGTGCCAGCAGCCAATGCCAAATCGGGGGGAGCCAGCAGCCCCAGCATTTT.

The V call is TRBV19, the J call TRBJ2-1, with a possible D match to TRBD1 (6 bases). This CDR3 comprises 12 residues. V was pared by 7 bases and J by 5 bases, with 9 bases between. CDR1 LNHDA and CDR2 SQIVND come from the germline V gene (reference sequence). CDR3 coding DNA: TGTGCCAGTATAGGGGGACACAATGAGCAGTTCTTC. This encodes CASIGGHNEQFF.

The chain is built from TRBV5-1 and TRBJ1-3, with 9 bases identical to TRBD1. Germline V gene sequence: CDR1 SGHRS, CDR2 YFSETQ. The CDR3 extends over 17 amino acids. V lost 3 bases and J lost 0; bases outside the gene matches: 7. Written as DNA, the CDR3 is TGCGCCAGCAGCTCGTCACCGGGACAGGGCTCTGGAAACACCATATATTTT. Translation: CASSSSPGQGSGNTIYF.

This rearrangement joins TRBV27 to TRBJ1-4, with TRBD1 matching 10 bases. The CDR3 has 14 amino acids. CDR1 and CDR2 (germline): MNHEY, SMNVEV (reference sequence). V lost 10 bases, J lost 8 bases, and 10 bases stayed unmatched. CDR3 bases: TGTGCCACCCTCCGACAGGGGGCAGGGGAAAAACTGTTTTTT. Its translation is CATLRQGAGEKLFF.

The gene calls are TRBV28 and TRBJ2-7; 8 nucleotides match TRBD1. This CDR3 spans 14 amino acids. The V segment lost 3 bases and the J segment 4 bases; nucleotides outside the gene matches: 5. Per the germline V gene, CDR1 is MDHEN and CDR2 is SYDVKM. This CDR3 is CASSFGTGGYEQYF. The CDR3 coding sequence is TGTGCCAGCAGTTTCGGGACAGGCGGGTACGAGCAGTACTTC.

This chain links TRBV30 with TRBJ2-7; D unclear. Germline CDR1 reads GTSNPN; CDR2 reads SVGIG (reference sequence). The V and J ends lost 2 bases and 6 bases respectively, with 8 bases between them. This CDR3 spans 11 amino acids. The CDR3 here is CAWSPTGEQYF. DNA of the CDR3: TGTGCCTGGAGTCCAACCGGCGAGCAGTACTTC.

For the CDR3, the DNA is TGTGCCATCAGGACAGAGGCTAACGACGGAGCTTTCTTT. It yields the protein CAIRTEANDGAFF. This sequence joins TRBV28 and TRBJ1-1, with TRBD1 as a possible D gene (6 bases). The CDR3 consists of 13 residues. Per the germline V gene, CDR1 is MDHEN and CDR2 is SYDVKM. V was pared by 10 bases and J by 10 bases, with 22 bases between. The complete variable domain, with remaining parts taken from reference TRBV28 and TRBJ1-1, reads DVKVTQSSRYLVKRTGEKVFLECVQDMDHENMFWYRQDPGLGLRLIYFSYDVKMKEKGDIPEGYSVSREKKERFSLILESASTNQTSMYLCAIRTEANDGAFFGQGTRLTVV.

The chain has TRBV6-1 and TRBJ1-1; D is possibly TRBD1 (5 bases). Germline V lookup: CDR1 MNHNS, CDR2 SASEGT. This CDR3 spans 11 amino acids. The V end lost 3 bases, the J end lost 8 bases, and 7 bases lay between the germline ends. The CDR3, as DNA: TGTGCCAGCAGTGACCCAGGGGAAGCTTTCTTT. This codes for CASSDPGEAFF.

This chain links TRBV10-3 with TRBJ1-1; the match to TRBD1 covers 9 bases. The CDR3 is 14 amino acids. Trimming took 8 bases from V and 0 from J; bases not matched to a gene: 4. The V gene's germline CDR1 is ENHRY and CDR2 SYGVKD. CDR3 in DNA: TGTGCCATCGGGACAGGGCTTATGAACACTGAAGCTTTCTTT. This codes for CAIGTGLMNTEAFF.

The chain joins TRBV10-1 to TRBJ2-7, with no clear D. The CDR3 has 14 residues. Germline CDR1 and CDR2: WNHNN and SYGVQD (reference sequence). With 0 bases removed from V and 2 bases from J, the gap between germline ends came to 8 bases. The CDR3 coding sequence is TGCGCCAGCAGTGAGTCAAGCCTTCCCTACGAGCAGTACTTC. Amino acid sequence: CASSESSLPYEQYF.

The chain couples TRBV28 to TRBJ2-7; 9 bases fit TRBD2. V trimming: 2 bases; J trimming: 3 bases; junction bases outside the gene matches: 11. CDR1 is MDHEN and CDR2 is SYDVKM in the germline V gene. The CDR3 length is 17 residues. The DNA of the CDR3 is TGTGCCAGCAGTTTAGGGTCGAGCGGGGGGTTCAGCTACGAGCAGTACTTC. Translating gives CASSLGSSGGFSYEQYF.

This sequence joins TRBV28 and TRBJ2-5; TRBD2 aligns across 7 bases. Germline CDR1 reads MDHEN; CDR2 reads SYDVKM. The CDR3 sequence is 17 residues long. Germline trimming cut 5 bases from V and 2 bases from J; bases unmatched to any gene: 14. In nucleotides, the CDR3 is TGTGCCAGCAGTCACACGTGGGGCGGGAGAGATCAAGAGACCCAGTACTTC. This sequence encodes CASSHTWGGRDQETQYF.

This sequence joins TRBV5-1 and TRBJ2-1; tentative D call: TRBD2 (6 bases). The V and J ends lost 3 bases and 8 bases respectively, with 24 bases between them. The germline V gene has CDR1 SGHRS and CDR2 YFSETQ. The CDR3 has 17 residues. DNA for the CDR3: TGCGCCAGCAGCTCCTCCTCCGCGGCAGGGTCGGGGGATGAGCAGTTCTTC. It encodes CASSSSSAAGSGDEQFF.

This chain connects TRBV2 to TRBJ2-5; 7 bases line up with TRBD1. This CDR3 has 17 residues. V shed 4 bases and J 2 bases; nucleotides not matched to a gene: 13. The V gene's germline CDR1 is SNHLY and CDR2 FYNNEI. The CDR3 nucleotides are TGTGCCAGCAGTGGAGGCCTAGTCCCGGGACAGCAAGAGACCCAGTACTTC. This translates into CASSGGLVPGQQETQYF. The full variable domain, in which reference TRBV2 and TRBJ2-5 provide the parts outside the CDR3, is EPEVTQTPSHQVTQMGQEVILRCVPISNHLYFYWYRQILGQKVEFLVSFYNNEISEKSEIFDDQFSVERPDGSNFTLKIRSTKLEDSAMYFCASSGGLVPGQQETQYFGPGTRLLVL.

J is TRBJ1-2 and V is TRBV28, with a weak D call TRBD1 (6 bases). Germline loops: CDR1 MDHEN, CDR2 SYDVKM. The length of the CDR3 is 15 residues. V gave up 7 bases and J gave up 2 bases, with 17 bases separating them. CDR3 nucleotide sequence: TGTGCCAGCAATAAAACGACAGGACAAAACTATGGCTACACCTTC. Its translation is CASNKTTGQNYGYTF.